Listed below are T cell receptor beta chains from one sample, sequenced in a study of Ad26.COV2.S vaccination and SARS-CoV-2 variants. Repertoires were generated with immunoSEQ multiplex PCR, while TCRdb's copy carries only in-frame clones and drops some. The data hold hundreds of thousands of clones, with about 80% observed a single time. Sequencing used peripheral blood, obtained in a trial of Ad26.COV2.S vaccine versus placebo. The source is a person between 18 and 60 years old who received the Ad26.COV2.S COVID-19 vaccine or a placebo. Both conserved end residues are part of each CDR3. The order of the fields is clone size, J gene, V gene, D gene, CDR3 protein, CDR3 DNA. A D gene is named only where the DNA matches it firmly. The listing skips clone size in some rows; elsewhere it reads once, few, many or a size class.

NA | TRBJ1-2 | TRBV19 | NA | CASSHWTDNYGYTF | TGTGCCAGTAGTCATTGGACGGATAACTATGGCTACACCTTC
once | TRBJ2-3 | TRBV5-1 | TRBD2 | CASSLEAAGSTDTQYF | TGCGCCAGCAGCTTGGAAGCAGCGGGGAGCACAGATACGCAGTATTTT
NA | TRBJ2-5 | TRBV27 | TRBD2 | CASSFQRGETQYF | TGTGCCAGCAGTTTCCAGCGGGGAGAGACCCAGTACTTC
NA | TRBJ1-2 | TRBV12-3/TRBV12-4 | NA | CASSLGGGYTF | TGTGCCAGCAGTTTGGGTGGTGGCTACACCTTC
once | TRBJ2-1 | TRBV7-3 | TRBD2 | CASSLRGLAGVLSNEQFF | TGTGCCAGCAGCTTAAGGGGGTTGGCGGGAGTTCTCAGCAATGAGCAGTTCTTC
NA | TRBJ1-2 | TRBV30 | NA | CAWSILRGYTF | TGTGCCTGGAGTATTTTGCGGGGCTACACCTTC
NA | TRBJ1-5 | TRBV9 | NA | CASSVGIGEPQHF | TGTGCCAGCAGCGTAGGTATCGGGGAGCCCCAGCATTTT
NA | TRBJ1-3 | TRBV29-1 | NA | CSAQGLTPGNTIYF | TGCAGCGCCCAAGGACTGACGCCTGGAAACACCATATATTTT
NA | TRBJ2-7 | TRBV12-3/TRBV12-4 | NA | CASSFGTGLEQYF | TGTGCCAGCAGTTTTGGTACTGGGCTCGAGCAGTACTTC
NA | TRBJ1-2 | TRBV7-2 | TRBD1 | CASSSTLLTGGRGYTF | TGTGCCAGCAGCTCAACGTTACTTACAGGGGGCCGTGGCTACACCTTC
NA | TRBJ2-5 | TRBV19 | TRBD2 | CATAQGLAGLGRETQYF | TGTGCCACCGCCCAGGGGCTAGCGGGTCTAGGTAGGGAGACCCAGTACTTC
NA | TRBJ2-3 | TRBV7-9 | NA | CASSLAWEASTDTQYF | TGTGCCAGCAGCTTAGCCTGGGAGGCTAGCACAGATACGCAGTATTTT
once | TRBJ2-5 | TRBV18 | NA | CASSPGVDETQYF | TGTGCCAGCTCACCAGGGGTTGACGAGACCCAGTACTTC
NA | TRBJ2-7 | TRBV15 | NA | CATSRDLGPGDRYEQYF | TGTGCCACCAGCAGAGATCTAGGTCCGGGGGACCGCTACGAGCAGTACTTC
NA | TRBJ2-3 | TRBV19 | NA | CASSRELLITDTQYF | TGTGCCAGTAGTAGGGAATTACTGATCACAGATACGCAGTATTTT
NA | TRBJ1-5 | TRBV7-9 | NA | CASSPRQIDQPQHF | TGTGCCAGCAGCCCGCGACAGATCGATCAGCCCCAGCATTTT
NA | TRBJ1-3 | TRBV28 | NA | CASFPRRGTTSGNTIYF | TGTGCCAGCTTTCCCCGAAGGGGGACCACCTCTGGAAACACCATATATTTT
NA | TRBJ2-5 | TRBV6-2/TRBV6-3 | TRBD2 | CASSSFYGASGEETQYF | TGTGCCAGCAGTTCTTTCTACGGGGCTAGCGGGGAGGAGACCCAGTACTTC
once | TRBJ2-3 | TRBV10-3 | TRBD2 | CAIGRGGALEDTQYF | TGTGCCATCGGACGGGGGGGGGCCCTCGAAGATACGCAGTATTTT
NA | TRBJ1-6 | TRBV4-1 | NA | CASSQVASPLHF | TGCGCCAGCAGCCAAGTAGCCTCACCCCTCCACTTT
once | TRBJ1-2 | TRBV29-1 | NA | CSVEDWGMDYTF | TGCAGCGTTGAAGATTGGGGCATGGACTACACCTTC
NA | TRBJ2-1 | TRBV2 | TRBD2 | CASSGPGGSYNEQFF | TGTGCCAGCAGTGGACCGGGGGGGTCCTACAATGAGCAGTTCTTC
NA | TRBJ2-7 | TRBV2 | NA | CASRGTDNSYEQYF | TGTGCCAGCAGGGGGACGGACAACTCCTACGAGCAGTACTTC
NA | TRBJ1-4 | TRBV5-1 | TRBD1 | CASSPGQGAEKLFF | TGCGCCAGCAGCCCCGGACAGGGTGCTGAAAAACTGTTTTTT
NA | TRBJ1-5 | TRBV3-1/TRBV3-2 | TRBD1 | CASSGGQGNQPQHF | TGTGCCAGCTCCGGGGGACAGGGTAATCAGCCCCAGCATTTT
NA | TRBJ1-6 | TRBV6-5 | NA | CASTPGGYNSPLHF | TGTGCCAGCACCCCCGGTGGCTATAATTCACCCCTCCACTTT
few | TRBJ2-7 | TRBV10-3 | NA | CAISVVEGSYEQYF | TGTGCCATCAGTGTGGTGGAGGGGTCCTACGAGCAGTACTTC
NA | TRBJ1-1 | TRBV7-9 | NA | CASSLPGRIEAFF | TGTGCCAGCAGCTTACCCGGCCGGATTGAAGCTTTCTTT
NA | TRBJ2-1 | TRBV25-1 | NA | CASSELHPLMNEQFF | TGTGCCAGCAGTGAGCTCCACCCACTTATGAATGAGCAGTTCTTC
NA | TRBJ1-4 | TRBV5-6 | TRBD1 | CASSNLGQGNEKLFF | TGTGCCAGCAGCAACCTGGGACAGGGTAATGAAAAACTGTTTTTT
NA | TRBJ1-5 | TRBV7-2 | TRBD1 | CASSSHGTGIQPQHF | TGTGCCAGCAGCTCGCATGGGACAGGGATTCAGCCCCAGCATTTT
once | TRBJ2-5 | TRBV7-2 | TRBD1 | CASSLGQGRTQYF | TGTGCCAGCAGCTTAGGACAGGGGAGGACCCAGTACTTC
NA | TRBJ1-4 | TRBV14 | NA | CASSRGGLANEKLFF | TGTGCCAGCAGCCGGGGCGGGCTGGCTAATGAAAAACTGTTTTTT
NA | TRBJ2-6 | TRBV5-1 | NA | CASSPKGSGANVLTF | TGCGCCAGCAGCCCGAAGGGCTCTGGGGCCAACGTCCTGACTTTC
NA | TRBJ2-7 | TRBV6-5 | TRBD2 | CASSYIGTGGDEQYF | TGTGCCAGCAGTTACATAGGGACGGGGGGGGACGAGCAGTACTTC
NA | TRBJ1-1 | TRBV29-1 | TRBD1 | CSVEVLRRAATGGAGYTEAFF | TGCAGCGTTGAAGTATTGAGGAGGGCGGCGACAGGGGGCGCCGGCTACACTGAAGCTTTCTTT
NA | TRBJ1-4 | TRBV18 | NA | CASSRGTDEKLFF | TGTGCCAGCTCCCGCGGGACCGATGAAAAACTGTTTTTT
NA | TRBJ2-3 | TRBV18 | TRBD2 | CASSLRLALDTQYF | TGTGCCAGCTCACTTCGACTAGCTCTAGATACGCAGTATTTT
NA | TRBJ1-1 | TRBV7-2 | NA | CASSLLGSMGNTEAFF | TGTGCCAGCAGCTTACTGGGGAGTATGGGGAACACTGAAGCTTTCTTT
NA | TRBJ1-5 | TRBV19 | NA | CASSIGGGSNQPQHF | TGTGCCAGTAGTATTGGAGGAGGTAGCAATCAGCCCCAGCATTTT
NA | TRBJ2-6 | TRBV21-1 | NA | CASSKEGGYDSSGANVLTF | TGTGCCAGCAGCAAAGAAGGGGGGTACGACAGCTCTGGGGCCAACGTCCTGACTTTC
NA | TRBJ2-7 | TRBV5-4 | TRBD2 | CASSSPTSGGADEQYF | TGTGCCAGCAGCTCCCCGACTAGCGGGGGGGCGGACGAGCAGTACTTC
NA | TRBJ1-1 | TRBV5-1 | NA | CASLRGGEYTNTEAFF | TGCGCCAGCTTAAGGGGAGGGGAATATACGAACACTGAAGCTTTCTTT
few | TRBJ2-1 | TRBV4-1 | NA | CASSQGGNEQFF | TGCGCCAGCAGCCAAGGCGGGAATGAGCAGTTCTTC
once | TRBJ1-3 | TRBV2 | NA | CASRQPDRGNTIYF | TGTGCCAGCAGGCAACCCGACAGGGGAAACACCATATATTTT
NA | TRBJ1-1 | TRBV7-9 | NA | CASSRWGSGLRDTEAFF | TGTGCCAGCAGCCGGTGGGGCTCGGGCTTGAGGGACACTGAAGCTTTCTTT
NA | TRBJ2-7 | TRBV5-1 | TRBD2 | CASSLGLAAITYEQYF | TGCGCCAGCAGCTTGGGACTAGCGGCGATTACCTACGAGCAGTACTTC
few | TRBJ1-1 | TRBV7-3 | NA | CASSSYTTPNTEAFF | TGTGCCAGCAGCTCCTACACGACCCCCAACACTGAAGCTTTCTTT
NA | TRBJ2-1 | TRBV19 | TRBD2 | CASSILAGSLNNEQFF | TGTGCCAGTAGTATCCTAGCGGGATCCCTTAACAATGAGCAGTTCTTC
NA | TRBJ2-5 | TRBV18 | NA | CASSLREETQYF | TGTGCCAGCTCACTGAGGGAGGAGACCCAGTACTTC
NA | TRBJ2-4 | TRBV5-1 | NA | CASRQNGGNIQYF | TGCGCCAGCAGACAGAACGGTGGGAACATTCAGTACTTC
NA | TRBJ1-5 | TRBV19 | NA | CASSIVWQEPNQPQHF | TGTGCCAGTAGTATAGTTTGGCAGGAACCCAATCAGCCCCAGCATTTT
NA | TRBJ1-2 | TRBV19 | TRBD1 | CASSIDWRGRSGYTF | TGTGCCAGTAGTATAGATTGGAGGGGGCGGAGTGGCTACACCTTC
NA | TRBJ1-2 | TRBV7-9 | TRBD1 | CASSLQGAHGYTF | TGTGCCAGCAGCTTACAGGGGGCGCATGGCTACACCTTC
NA | TRBJ2-2 | TRBV27 | TRBD1 | CASSRRTGDTGELFF | TGTGCCAGCAGTCGAAGGACAGGGGACACCGGGGAGCTGTTTTTT
NA | TRBJ1-1 | TRBV5-1 | NA | CASSSLGGYVTEAFF | TGCGCCAGCAGCTCCCTTGGGGGTTATGTCACTGAAGCTTTCTTT